This is a list of T cell receptor beta chains from one sample in a study of identical twins. TCRdb fed the 5' RACE reads into MiXCR, producing one record per CDR3 protein. The sample yields about 490,000 distinct CDR3 sequences, roughly 15% seen once. The data were also submitted as part of a second study, on yellow fever vaccine responses in identical twins.

The sample was CD4+ T cells sorted from blood. The source of these receptors is a woman aged 18-35 years in good health. Each CDR3 is given with its conserved first and last residue. The order of the fields is V gene, clone size, J gene, D gene, CDR3 DNA, CDR3 protein. The D gene is left open where the match is weak. The size field is filled for only some rows; it gives once, few, many or a size class.

TRBV29-1	once	TRBJ1-4	NA	TGCAGCGTGGGAAAGACAGGCGGTGGTGAAAAACTGTTTTTT	CSVGKTGGGEKLFF
TRBV20-1	NA	TRBJ2-3	NA	TGCAGTGCTCGGAAGACGGGGCTGCTAAGCACAGATACGCAGTATTTT	CSARKTGLLSTDTQYF
TRBV12-3/TRBV12-4	NA	TRBJ2-5	NA	TGTGCCAGCAGTTTAGCGGGGGCCCAAGAGACCCAGTACTTC	CASSLAGAQETQYF
TRBV29-1	NA	TRBJ2-5	TRBD2	TGCAGCGCGGAGGGGCGGGGGGACCAAGAGACCCAGTACTTC	CSAEGRGDQETQYF
TRBV10-3	NA	TRBJ2-1	NA	TGTGCCATCAGTTATTTTTGGGGGGATGAGCAGTTCTTC	CAISYFWGDEQFF
TRBV20-1	few	TRBJ1-5	NA	TGCAGTGCTTCGGACGGAGCTTATAGCAATCAGCCCCAGCATTTT	CSASDGAYSNQPQHF
TRBV12-3/TRBV12-4	NA	TRBJ2-7	NA	TGTGCCAGCAGTTTTTGGGTACACGAGCAGTACTTC	CASSFWVHEQYF
TRBV29-1	many	TRBJ2-5	NA	TGCAGCGGCCTCTCAACGAGCCAGTACTTC	CSGLSTSQYF
TRBV20-1	few	TRBJ2-1	TRBD2	TGCAGTGCTAGAGATGCTACTAGCGGCCCAAAATACAATGAGCAGTTCTTC	CSARDATSGPKYNEQFF
TRBV9	few	TRBJ1-1	NA	TGTGCCAGCAGCGTAGGACAGCCATTGAACACTGAAGCTTTCTTT	CASSVGQPLNTEAFF
TRBV6-2/TRBV6-3	few	TRBJ2-7	NA	TGTGCCAGCAGCCGACAGGCGACCTACGAGCAGTACTTC	CASSRQATYEQYF
TRBV18	few	TRBJ2-1	NA	TGTGCCAGCGAGAGAGGCAATGAGCAGTTCTTC	CASERGNEQFF
TRBV29-1	many	TRBJ1-1	NA	TGCAGCGTTGAGGGTGCTCGGGCCGGGGGGACTGAAGCTTTCTTT	CSVEGARAGGTEAFF
TRBV28	few	TRBJ2-1	TRBD1	TGTGCCAGCAGTACCACCTGGACAGGGGCTTCCTACAATGAGCAGTTCTTC	CASSTTWTGASYNEQFF
TRBV20-1	NA	TRBJ2-7	TRBD2	TGCAGTGCTAGAGCAATAGCGGGAGCAAGCTACGAGCAGTACTTC	CSARAIAGASYEQYF
TRBV5-6	few	TRBJ2-1	NA	TGTGCCAGCAGCTTGGACTCCCCTTTTTACAATGAGCAGTTCTTC	CASSLDSPFYNEQFF
TRBV7-9	NA	TRBJ2-7	NA	TGTGCCAGCAGCACCTATTTCGACGAGCAGTACTTC	CASSTYFDEQYF
TRBV19	NA	TRBJ2-7	NA	TGTGCCAGTAGATCCAGCGGTTCCTACGAGCAGTACTTC	CASRSSGSYEQYF
TRBV12-5	NA	TRBJ2-5	NA	TGTGCTAGTGGTTTCGGACTCCAAGAGACCCAGTACTTC	CASGFGLQETQYF
TRBV20-1	many	TRBJ2-1	NA	TGCAGTGCTAGAGATCCCAATAGACTAGCCCAAGGGGGCAATGAGCAGTTCTTC	CSARDPNRLAQGGNEQFF
TRBV20-1	few	TRBJ1-1	NA	TGCAGTGCTAGGGGCACTGAAGCTTTCTTT	CSARGTEAFF
TRBV12-3/TRBV12-4	NA	TRBJ2-1	TRBD1	TGTGCCAGCAGTCGTGGGACAGGGAATTGGTACAATGAGCAGTTCTTC	CASSRGTGNWYNEQFF
TRBV20-1	once	TRBJ1-6	NA	TGCAGTGCTACGGCTGGGGATTATTCACCCCTCCACTTT	CSATAGDYSPLHF
TRBV6-2/TRBV6-3	few	TRBJ2-2	NA	TGTGCCAGCAGTTACTGGGGACCGGACTCGAACACCGGGGAGCTGTTTTTT	CASSYWGPDSNTGELFF
TRBV2	NA	TRBJ2-6	NA	TGTGCCAGCAGTTCCTGGCCTAGGGGTACTGGGGCCAACGTCCTGACTTTC	CASSSWPRGTGANVLTF
TRBV20-1	many	TRBJ1-2	NA	TGCAGTGCTAGAGACCAGGGTAGGGACTATGGCTACACCTTC	CSARDQGRDYGYTF
TRBV5-1	few	TRBJ2-1	TRBD1	TGCGCCAGCAGCTTAACCGGGACAGCCTCCAATGAGCAGGTCTTC	CASSLTGTASNEQVF
TRBV12-3/TRBV12-4	NA	TRBJ2-7	TRBD1	TGTGCCATCAGTTTATTTGGGACAGGGGGTTCCCTATCCTACGAGCAGTACTTC	CAISLFGTGGSLSYEQYF
TRBV5-4	NA	TRBJ2-1	NA	TGTGCCAGCAGCTTTCCCAGGGAGGATGAGCAGTTCTTC	CASSFPREDEQFF
TRBV11-2	few	TRBJ2-1	TRBD2	TGTGCCAGCAGCTTATATCGGAAAGGGACTAGCGGGGGTCAGGGGGGTAGTAATGAGCAGTTCTTC	CASSLYRKGTSGGQGGSNEQFF
TRBV12-3/TRBV12-4	few	TRBJ1-1	TRBD1	TGTGCCAGCAGTTCGGGACAGGTCGCCACTGAAGCTTTCTTT	CASSSGQVATEAFF
TRBV29-1	many	TRBJ2-1	TRBD1	TGCAGCGTTGTGGCAGGGGGCGGATACAATGAGCAGTTCTTC	CSVVAGGGYNEQFF
TRBV12-3/TRBV12-4	few	TRBJ2-5	TRBD1	TGTGCCAGCAGATTACAGGGGATCCAAGAGACCCAGTACTTC	CASRLQGIQETQYF
TRBV19	NA	TRBJ2-1	NA	TGTGCCACCAACGGAGGAGGGGTCACCTACAATGAGCAGTTCTTC	CATNGGGVTYNEQFF
TRBV3-1	NA	TRBJ2-5	NA	TGTGCCAGCAGCCAATTTGTCTTGGAAGAGACCCAGTACTTC	CASSQFVLEETQYF
TRBV20-1	few	TRBJ1-4	NA	TGCAGTGCTAGTATTTCCCGGGGGGAAAAACTGTTTTTT	CSASISRGEKLFF
TRBV24-1	few	TRBJ2-6	NA	TGTGCCACCAGTGATCGGACAGCCGGGGCCAACGTCCTGACTTTC	CATSDRTAGANVLTF
TRBV6-1	few	TRBJ1-2	NA	TGTGCCAGCAGGACCTTGGAAGTCTATGGCTACACCTTC	CASRTLEVYGYTF
TRBV10-2	NA	TRBJ1-5	TRBD1	TGCGCCAGCAGTGGGACAGGGAGCAATCAGCCCCAGCATTTT	CASSGTGSNQPQHF
TRBV10-3	many	TRBJ2-5	TRBD1	TGTGCCATCAAGTCCGACGGGACAGGACCGAGAGGAGAGACCCAGTACTTC	CAIKSDGTGPRGETQYF
TRBV12-3/TRBV12-4	NA	TRBJ2-3	NA	TGTGCCAGCACCAGGGGGGGGGGAGTGAGCACAGATACGCAGTATTTT	CASTRGGGVSTDTQYF
TRBV18	NA	TRBJ2-1	TRBD2	TGTGCCAGCTCAGCGGGACTAGCGGACTACAATGAGCAGTTCTTC	CASSAGLADYNEQFF
TRBV27	NA	TRBJ2-3	TRBD2	TGTGCCAGCAGCCGCGTAGCGGGAGGGCCGAGGGCAGATACGCAGTATTTT	CASSRVAGGPRADTQYF
TRBV20-1	NA	TRBJ2-3	NA	TGCAGTGCTTCCTCTGGGGTGTCCACAGATACGCAGTATTTT	CSASSGVSTDTQYF
TRBV7-9	few	TRBJ1-4	TRBD1	TGTGCCATCCCACAGGGGGCGCAGGAAAAACTGTTTTTT	CAIPQGAQEKLFF
TRBV12-3/TRBV12-4	NA	TRBJ2-7	TRBD2	TGTGCCAGCAGGCTTGGACTAGCGACCGCCTACGAGCAGTACTTC	CASRLGLATAYEQYF
TRBV28	NA	TRBJ2-2	NA	TGTGCCAGCAGGGCCCTTACCGGGGAGCTGTTTTTT	CASRALTGELFF